This TCR beta chain was observed in a study of T cell changes during pregnancy in multiple sclerosis. Profiling relied on immunoSEQ multiplex PCR, and the TCRdb table lists in-frame clones only, not all of them. The sample shows 33,000 or so clones, roughly nine tenths of them seen only once. Per germline, CDR1 LNHNV and CDR2 YYDKDF (reference sequence). V was cut by 3 bases and J by 0 bases, with 9 bases left in between. CDR3 length equals 15 residues. The specimen comprised peripheral blood, sampled in the third trimester of pregnancy. The chain couples TRBV15 to TRBJ1-5; D gene unclear. The origin of this receptor is a female donor in good health, enrolled as a control in a pregnancy study. CDR3 sequence reads: CATSRGGSSNQPQHF. The CDR3 DNA sequence: TGTGCCACCAGCAGGGGAGGGTCTAGCAATCAGCCCCAGCATTTT.